The sequence of this T cell receptor beta chain was determined in a study of response to subunit inactivated influenza vaccine (dated by TCRdb to 2017 to 2018). About the investigation overall: To follow how T cells responded to a trivalent subunit inactivated influenza vaccine, the researchers relied on deep quantitative profiling of the T cell receptor repertoire. Summary of the overall study and its limitations: The authors suggested that each seasonal influenza vaccination may recruit only a limited number of new T cells.

Concerning this clonotype itself: Its antigen is still unknown. The sample holds no much larger clone one base away, and base qualities are not on file.

The library was produced with RT-PCR. These reads were obtained on an Illumina HiSeq 2500. The public reads were run again by TCRdb, first through fastp at Q25 and then through MiXCR, and only productive beta chains were kept. Each CDR3 protein appears once, grouped with its most common genes and DNA. The sample table lists 280,000 or so distinct CDR3 sequences, 20% to 25% of them with a count of one. The leading ten clones occupy roughly 10% of the sample. Via the germline V gene (reference sequence), CDR1 is DFQATT and CDR2 SNEGSKA. Inclusive of the bounding cysteine and phenylalanine, the CDR3 is 16 residues long. Just the 48-base CDR3 DNA is kept, in frame starting at base 1. At the junction V is shortened by 5 bases and J by 0 bases; bases outside the gene matches: 5.

This receptor was obtained from a man aged 50-75 years who received an inactivated influenza vaccine. Donor details come from another sample of the same person, matched by shared clones. The chain was built from TRBV20-1 and TRBJ1-4, with 11 central nucleotides matching TRBD1. Material: PBMCs from blood, obtained about 20 months after vaccination. The CDR3 protein is CSAPPGQGATNEKLFF. At the DNA level, the sequence is TGCAGTGCTCCCCCGGGACAGGGGGCAACTAATGAAAAACTGTTTTTT.